Following are 26 T cell receptor beta chains from one sample sequenced in a study of patients and donors after allogeneic stem cell transplantation. TCRdb re-called the RT-PCR reads through MiXCR, storing one row per CDR3 protein. This sample has some 150,000 distinct CDR3 sequences, with about 40% found just once. Input material: blood, either unsorted or a sorted T cell fraction (not recorded which). These receptors were collected from a human donor who was either an allogeneic HSCT recipient or a stem cell or donor lymphocyte infusion donor (not recorded which). It is not recorded whose cells these are; they may come from a transplant donor.

The CDR3 protein is CASTGVENTEAFF. CDR3 DNA: TGTGCCAGCACAGGGGTGGAGAACACTGAAGCTTTCTTT. The chain combines TRBV25-1 with TRBJ1-1; weak D call: TRBD1 (6 bases). This CDR3 contains 13 residues. Germline V gene sequence: CDR1 MGHDK, CDR2 SYGVNS. The ends were cut back, 7 bases at V and 1 base at J, with 10 bases in the middle.

The table lists this clonotype with many counts. The V and J genes are TRBV12-3 or TRBV12-4 and TRBJ1-2; D ambiguous. The ends were cut back, 6 bases at V and 4 bases at J, with 12 bases in the middle. The CDR3 runs to 13 residues. The CDR3 sequence is CASSEPEFYGYTF. The DNA of the CDR3 is TGTGCCAGCAGCGAACCTGAGTTCTATGGCTACACCTTC.

V usage is TRBV29-1 and J usage is TRBJ2-7, with D perhaps TRBD1 (6 bases). CDR3 size: 11 residues. From germline, CDR1 is SQVTM and CDR2 ANQGSEA. Trimming took 5 bases from V and 2 from J, leaving 7 bases between them. The CDR3 region is CSVRGTYEQYF. The CDR3 DNA reads as TGCAGCGTTAGGGGGACCTACGAGCAGTACTTC.

The rearrangement joins TRBV20-1 to TRBJ1-3; maybe TRBD1 (5 bases). V lost 5 bases to trimming and J lost 0 bases, with 17 bases between them. This CDR3 has 16 amino acids. CDR1 and CDR2 from the germline V gene are DFQATT and SNEGSKA (reference sequence). CDR3 nucleotide sequence: TGCAGTGCTTCACTGGACAACCTGAGCTCTGGAAACACCATATATTTT. It codes for CSASLDNLSSGNTIYF.

In its sample, this clonotype was seen a few times. The V call is TRBV6-1, the J call TRBJ1-5; a possible D gene is TRBD1 (6 bases). Germline V gene lookup returns CDR1 MNHNS and CDR2 SASEGT. This CDR3 has 14 amino acids. Trimming removed 2 bases from V and 7 bases from J, with 12 bases in between. The CDR3 is CASSELRGGQPQHF. In nucleotides, the CDR3 is TGTGCCAGCAGTGAACTCAGGGGCGGGCAGCCCCAGCATTTT.

The chain joins TRBV12-3 or TRBV12-4 to TRBJ1-2; D is undetermined. V was cut by 3 bases and J by 3 bases, with 8 bases left in between. The CDR3 runs to 13 residues. The CDR3 coding sequence is TGTGCCAGCAGTTTTGAGGGTTACTATGGCTACACCTTC. It yields the protein CASSFEGYYGYTF.

This chain joins TRBV27 and TRBJ1-5; TRBD1 might be the D (5 bases). V was shortened by 5 bases and J by 0 bases, with 11 bases between the two germline ends. The CDR3 contains 15 residues. Germline V lookup: CDR1 MNHEY, CDR2 SMNVEV (reference sequence). CDR3 protein: CASSIDSHSNQPQHF. Written as DNA, the CDR3 is TGTGCCAGCAGTATCGACAGCCATAGCAATCAGCCCCAGCATTTT.

This chain's CDR3 is CASSDTYEQYF. CDR3 DNA sequence: TGTGCCAGCAGCGACACCTACGAGCAGTACTTC. The chain joins TRBV7-6 to TRBJ2-7; D gene uncertain. Trimming removed 5 bases at V and 2 bases at J, with 4 bases between. This CDR3 contains 11 residues. Germline V CDR1 and CDR2: SGHVS, FNYEAQ.

This chain uses TRBV28 with TRBJ1-5, with 10 nucleotides matching TRBD1. The V and J ends lost 4 bases and 7 bases, in that order; junction bases with no gene match: 13. The V gene's germline CDR1 is MDHEN and CDR2 SYDVKM. This CDR3 comprises 17 residues. The CDR3 sequence: CASSSGQGSLLAQPQHF. The CDR3 DNA reads as TGTGCCAGCAGTTCGGGACAGGGGTCCCTCCTTGCGCAGCCCCAGCATTTT.

V usage is TRBV9 and J usage is TRBJ1-2; the D gene is possibly TRBD1 (5 bases). The CDR3 contains 11 residues. Between the trimmed V and J ends, which lost 4 bases and 6 bases, there was a span of 7 bases. Germline V CDR1 and CDR2: SGDLS, YYNGEE. This CDR3 reads CASSQGDGYTF. In nucleotides, the CDR3 is TGTGCCAGCAGCCAAGGGGATGGCTACACCTTC. Combining the CDR3 with reference TRBV9 and TRBJ1-2 gives the whole variable domain DSGVTQTPKHLITATGQRVTLRCSPRSGDLSVYWYQQSLDQGLQFLIQYYNGEERAKGNILERFSAQQFPDLHSELNLSSLELGDSALYFCASSQGDGYTFGSGTRLTVV.

V is TRBV18 and J is TRBJ1-1; D possibly corresponds to TRBD1 (6 bases). The CDR3 is made up of 15 amino acids. Between the trimmed V and J ends, which lost 2 bases and 1 base, there was a span of 11 bases. Germline CDR1 and CDR2: KGHSH and LQKENI. DNA of the CDR3: TGTGCCAGCTCACCATTGGGGGGCGGGAACACTGAAGCTTTCTTT. Translated: CASSPLGGGNTEAFF.

The chain carries TRBV2 and TRBJ2-2; D is unresolved. V was pared by 7 bases and J by 3 bases, with 12 bases between. The CDR3 is 14 amino acids. Germline values: CDR1 SNHLY, CDR2 FYNNEI. The chain's CDR3 is CASTDPADTGELFF. In DNA, the CDR3 is TGTGCCAGCACTGACCCCGCCGACACCGGGGAGCTGTTTTTT. Full variable domain (outside the CDR3, taken from reference TRBV2 and TRBJ2-2): EPEVTQTPSHQVTQMGQEVILRCVPISNHLYFYWYRQILGQKVEFLVSFYNNEISEKSEIFDDQFSVERPDGSNFTLKIRSTKLEDSAMYFCASTDPADTGELFFGEGSRLTVL.

The gene calls are TRBV28 and TRBJ2-7; TRBD2 agrees at 10 bases. The CDR3 totals 14 residues. Trimming at V came to 5 bases and at J to 6 bases, leaving 7 bases not matched to a gene. In germline, CDR1 is MDHEN, CDR2 SYDVKM. The CDR3: CASSLAGAEVEQYF. CDR3 coding DNA: TGTGCCAGCAGTCTAGCGGGGGCGGAGGTCGAGCAGTACTTC.

This clonotype occurred a few times. The V call is TRBV20-1, the J call TRBJ1-2, with 7 positions matching TRBD1. The CDR3 loop spans 12 amino acids. Germline CDR1 is DFQATT and CDR2 is SNEGSKA (reference sequence). V shed 3 bases, J shed 3 bases, and the junction held 1 base outside the gene matches. CDR3 loop: CSASGQDYGYTF. Written as DNA, the CDR3 is TGCAGTGCTAGTGGACAGGACTATGGCTACACCTTC.

This chain connects TRBV5-6 to TRBJ2-2, with 7 nucleotides matching TRBD2. After removal of 4 bases from V and 2 bases from J, the junction contained 5 bases not matched to a gene. The CDR3 is made up of 15 amino acids. Germline V gives CDR1 SGHDT, CDR2 YYEEEE. CDR3 loop: CASSAGGGNTGELFF. CDR3 coding DNA: TGTGCCAGCAGCGCAGGCGGGGGAAACACCGGGGAGCTGTTTTTT.

Written as DNA, the CDR3 is TGTGCCAGCAGCTACGTCGGGGGCGGAGGGTCCCAGCATTTT. As protein: CASSYVGGGGSQHF. The chain employs TRBV27 and TRBJ1-5; possible D gene TRBD1, 6 bases. This CDR3 comprises 14 residues. From germline, CDR1 is MNHEY and CDR2 SMNVEV (reference sequence). Trimming took 6 bases from V and 11 from J, leaving 20 bases between them.

CDR3 amino acids: CSAPDGLNQPQHF. The CDR3 DNA follows: TGCAGTGCTCCGGACGGGCTCAATCAGCCCCAGCATTTT. The chain has TRBV20-1 and TRBJ1-5, with D unclear. Germline lookup yields CDR1 DFQATT and CDR2 SNEGSKA (reference sequence). CDR3 size: 13 residues. Trimming pared 5 bases from V and 3 bases from J, leaving 11 bases between.

This clonotype occurred a few times. The J gene is TRBJ1-5, the V gene TRBV11-2; D is unresolved. Germline-derived CDR1 and CDR2 are SGHAT and FQNNGV. The CDR3 totals 16 residues. The germline V and J ends were trimmed by 1 base and 0 bases, with 10 bases remaining between them. CDR3 amino acids: CASSLGSPNSNQPQHF. The CDR3 DNA is TGTGCCAGCAGCTTAGGTAGCCCGAATAGCAATCAGCCCCAGCATTTT.

The chain employs TRBV7-6 and TRBJ1-6; 7 positions agree with TRBD1. Losses at the gene ends were 4 bases for V and 6 bases for J; bases not matched to a gene: 12. Germline V lookup: CDR1 SGHVS, CDR2 FNYEAQ. The CDR3 consists of 17 residues. CDR3 loop: CASSWKGGDRFNSPLHF. CDR3 DNA: TGTGCCAGCAGCTGGAAGGGGGGGGACAGATTTAATTCACCCCTCCACTTT. Complete variable domain (other parts from reference TRBV7-6 and TRBJ1-6): GAGVSQSPRYKVTKRGQDVALRCDPISGHVSLYWYRQALGQGPEFLTYFNYEAQQDKSGLPNDRFSAERPEGSISTLTIQRTEQRDSAMYRCASSWKGGDRFNSPLHFGNGTRLTVT.

The sample holds a few counts of this clonotype. The chain carries TRBV7-2 and TRBJ1-3, with no clear D. Trimming pared 1 base from V and 0 bases from J, leaving 7 bases between. The CDR3 extends over 15 amino acids. From germline, CDR1 is SGHTA and CDR2 FQGNSA. The CDR3 sequence: CASSLVGSSGNTIYF. The CDR3, as DNA: TGTGCCAGCAGCTTAGTAGGGAGCTCTGGAAACACCATATATTTT.

This rearrangement joins TRBV10-2 to TRBJ2-3; 9 bases are a match to TRBD2. Germline-derived CDR1 and CDR2 are WSHSY and SAAADI. Trimming cost V 6 bases and J 4 bases; bases outside gene matches: 14. The CDR3 runs 17 residues. Written as DNA, the CDR3 is TGCGCCAGCAGGGGGGCCGGGACTAGCCCTGTTGCAGATACGCAGTATTTT. Amino acids: CASRGAGTSPVADTQYF.

This chain joins TRBV3-1 and TRBJ2-4; D perhaps matches TRBD2 (5 bases). The V and J ends lost 0 bases and 2 bases respectively, with 14 bases between them. The germline V gene has CDR1 LGHDT and CDR2 YNNKEL (reference sequence). This CDR3 is 17 amino acids long. The CDR3 loop is CASSQDGGSYSKNIQYF. The CDR3, as DNA: TGTGCCAGCAGCCAAGATGGAGGCAGCTACTCCAAAAACATTCAGTACTTC. Together with reference TRBV3-1 and TRBJ2-4, the CDR3 gives the full variable domain: DTAVSQTPKYLVTQMGNDKSIKCEQNLGHDTMYWYKQDSKKFLKIMFSYNNKELIINETVPNRFSPKSPDKAHLNLHINSLELGDSAVYFCASSQDGGSYSKNIQYFGAGTRLSVL.

A single count supports this clonotype. DNA for the CDR3: TGTGCCAGCAGCCCCTCCCCTAGTAAGGGGTATGAGCAGTTCTTC. It encodes CASSPSPSKGYEQFF. The chain has TRBV3-1 and TRBJ2-1; D may be TRBD1 (5 bases). CDR3 size: 15 residues. V was pared by 4 bases and J by 8 bases, with 18 bases between. Germline loops: CDR1 LGHDT, CDR2 YNNKEL (reference sequence).

This clonotype was counted only a few times. The rearrangement links TRBV12-3 or TRBV12-4 to TRBJ2-3; 8 bases are a match to TRBD1. The CDR3 totals 14 residues. J gave up 3 bases and V 4 bases, and 3 bases lay outside the gene matches. The CDR3 DNA follows: TGTGCCAGCAGTTCGGACAGGGAGACAGATACGCAGTATTTT. Its protein is CASSSDRETDTQYF.

As for this clonotype: The junction shows a germline mismatch at one end, possibly a read error. This chain joins TRBV7-7 and TRBJ2-2; D unresolved. Germline V gene lookup returns CDR1 SSHAT and CDR2 FNYEAQ (reference sequence). This CDR3 spans 16 amino acids. The CDR3 reads CASSPSADANTGELFF. Here the CDR3 DNA reads TGTGCTAGCAGCCCCTCTGCGGACGCGAACACCGGGGAGCTGTTTTTT.

The chain recombines TRBV10-3 with TRBJ2-2, with D tentatively TRBD2 (5 bases). This CDR3 has 14 amino acids. From germline, CDR1 is ENHRY and CDR2 SYGVKD. Trimming took off 9 bases at V and 0 bases at J, with 11 bases between the two ends. The CDR3 loop reads CAIAELPNTGELFF. The CDR3 DNA follows: TGTGCCATAGCGGAACTACCGAACACCGGGGAGCTGTTTTTT.